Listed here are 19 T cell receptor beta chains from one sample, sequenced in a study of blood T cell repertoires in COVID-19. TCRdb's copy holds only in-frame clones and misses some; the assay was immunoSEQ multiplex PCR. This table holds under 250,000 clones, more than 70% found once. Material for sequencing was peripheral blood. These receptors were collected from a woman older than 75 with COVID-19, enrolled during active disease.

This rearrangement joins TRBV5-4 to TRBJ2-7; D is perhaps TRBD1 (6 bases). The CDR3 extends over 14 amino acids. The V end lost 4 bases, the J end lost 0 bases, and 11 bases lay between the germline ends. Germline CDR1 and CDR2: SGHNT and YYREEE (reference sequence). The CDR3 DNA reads TGTGCCAGCAGCCGACAGGAAGACTCCTACGAGCAGTACGTC. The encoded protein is CASSRQEDSYEQYV.

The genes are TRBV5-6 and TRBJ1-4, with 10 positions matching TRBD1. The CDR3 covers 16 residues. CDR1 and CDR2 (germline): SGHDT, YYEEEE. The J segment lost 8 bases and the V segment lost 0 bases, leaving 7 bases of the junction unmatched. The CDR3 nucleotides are TGTGCCAGCAGCTTGGCGGGACAGGGGAAGGGAGAAAAACTGTTTTTT. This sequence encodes CASSLAGQGKGEKLFF.

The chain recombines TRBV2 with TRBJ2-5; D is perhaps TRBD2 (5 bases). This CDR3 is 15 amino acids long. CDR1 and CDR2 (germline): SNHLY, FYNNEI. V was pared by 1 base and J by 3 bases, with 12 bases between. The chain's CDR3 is CASSEVGVREETQYF. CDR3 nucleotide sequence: TGTGCCAGCAGTGAAGTCGGGGTTAGGGAAGAGACCCAGTACTTC.

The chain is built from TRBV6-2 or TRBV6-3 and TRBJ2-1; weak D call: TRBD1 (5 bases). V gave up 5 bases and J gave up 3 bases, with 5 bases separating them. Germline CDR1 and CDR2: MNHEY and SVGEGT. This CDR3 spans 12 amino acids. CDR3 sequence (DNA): TGTGCCAGCAGTGACAGCTACAATGAGCAGTTCTTC. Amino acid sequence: CASSDSYNEQFF.

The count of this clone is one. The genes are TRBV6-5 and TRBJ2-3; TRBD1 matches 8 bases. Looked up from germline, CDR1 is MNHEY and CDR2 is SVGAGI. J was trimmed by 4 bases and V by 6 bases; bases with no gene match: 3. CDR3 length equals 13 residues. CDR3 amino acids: CASRKDRADTQYF. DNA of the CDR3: TGTGCCAGCAGAAAGGACAGGGCAGATACGCAGTATTTT.

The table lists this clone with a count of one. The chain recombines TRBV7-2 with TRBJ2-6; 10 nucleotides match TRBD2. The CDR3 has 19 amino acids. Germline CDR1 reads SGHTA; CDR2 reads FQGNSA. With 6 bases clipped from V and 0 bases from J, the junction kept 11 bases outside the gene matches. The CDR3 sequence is CASSPHSGGYLSGANVLTF. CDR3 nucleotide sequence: TGTGCCAGCAGTCCTCATAGCGGGGGGTACCTCTCTGGGGCCAACGTCCTGACTTTC.

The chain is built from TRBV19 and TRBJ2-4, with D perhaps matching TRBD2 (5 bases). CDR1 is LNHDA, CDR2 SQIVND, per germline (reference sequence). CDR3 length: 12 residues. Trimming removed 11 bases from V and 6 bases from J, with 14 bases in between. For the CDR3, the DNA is TGTGCCTCCTCCCCCGCGGGAAACATTCAGTACTTC. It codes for CASSPAGNIQYF.

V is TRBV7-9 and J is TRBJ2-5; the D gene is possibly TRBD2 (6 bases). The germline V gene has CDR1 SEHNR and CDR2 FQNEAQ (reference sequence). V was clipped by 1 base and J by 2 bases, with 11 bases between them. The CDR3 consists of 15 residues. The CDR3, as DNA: TGTGCCAGCAGCTTAGTTCTTGGGGGGCAAGAGACCCAGTACTTC. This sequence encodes CASSLVLGGQETQYF. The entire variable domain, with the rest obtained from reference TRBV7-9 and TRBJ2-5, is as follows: DTGVSQNPRHKITKRGQNVTFRCDPISEHNRLYWYRQTLGQGPEFLTYFQNEAQLEKSRLLSDRFSAERPKGSFSTLEIQRTEQGDSAMYLCASSLVLGGQETQYFGPGTRLLVL.

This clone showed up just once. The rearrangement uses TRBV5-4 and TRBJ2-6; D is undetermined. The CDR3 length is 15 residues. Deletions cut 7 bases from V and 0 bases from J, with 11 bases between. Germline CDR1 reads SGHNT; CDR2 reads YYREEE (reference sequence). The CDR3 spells CASSGRISGANVLTF. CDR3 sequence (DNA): TGTGCCAGCTCGGGTAGGATCTCTGGGGCCAACGTCCTGACTTTC. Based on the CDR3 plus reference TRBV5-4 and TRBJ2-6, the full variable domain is ETGVTQSPTHLIKTRGQQVTLRCSSQSGHNTVSWYQQALGQGPQFIFQYYREEENGRGNFPPRFSGLQFPNYSSELNVNALELDDSALYLCASSGRISGANVLTFGAGSRLTVL.

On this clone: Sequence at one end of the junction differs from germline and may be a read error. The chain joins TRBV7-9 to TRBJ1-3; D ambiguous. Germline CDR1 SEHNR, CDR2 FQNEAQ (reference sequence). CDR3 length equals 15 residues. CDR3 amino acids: CASSPSGGSGNTIYF. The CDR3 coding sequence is TGTGCCAGCAGCCCCTCGGGAGGGTCTGGAAATACCATATATTTT.

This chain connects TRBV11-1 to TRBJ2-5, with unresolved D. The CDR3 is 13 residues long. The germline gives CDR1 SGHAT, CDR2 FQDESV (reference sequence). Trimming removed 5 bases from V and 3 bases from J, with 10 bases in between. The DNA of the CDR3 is TGTGCCAGCAGCCTCAGGATGGAAGAGACCCAGTACTTC. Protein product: CASSLRMEETQYF.

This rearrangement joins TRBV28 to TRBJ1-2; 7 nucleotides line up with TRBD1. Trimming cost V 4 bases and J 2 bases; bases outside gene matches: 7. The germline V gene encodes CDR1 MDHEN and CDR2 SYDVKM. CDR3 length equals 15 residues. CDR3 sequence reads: CASSYPTGMNYGYTF. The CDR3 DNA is TGTGCCAGCAGTTACCCGACAGGGATGAACTATGGCTACACCTTC.

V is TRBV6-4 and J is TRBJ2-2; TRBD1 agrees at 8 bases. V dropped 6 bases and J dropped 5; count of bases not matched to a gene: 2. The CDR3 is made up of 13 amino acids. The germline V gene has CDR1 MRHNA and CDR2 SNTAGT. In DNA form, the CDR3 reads TGTGCCAGCAGGGGGACAGGTACCGGGGAGCTGTTTTTT. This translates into CASRGTGTGELFF.

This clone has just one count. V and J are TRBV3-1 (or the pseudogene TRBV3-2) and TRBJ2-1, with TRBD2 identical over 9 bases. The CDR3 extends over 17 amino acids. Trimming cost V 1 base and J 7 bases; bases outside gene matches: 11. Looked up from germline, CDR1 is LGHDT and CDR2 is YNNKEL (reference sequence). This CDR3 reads CASSQGVAGALGNEQFF. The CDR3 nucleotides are TGTGCCAGCAGCCAAGGTGTAGCGGGGGCGCTAGGGAATGAGCAGTTCTTC.

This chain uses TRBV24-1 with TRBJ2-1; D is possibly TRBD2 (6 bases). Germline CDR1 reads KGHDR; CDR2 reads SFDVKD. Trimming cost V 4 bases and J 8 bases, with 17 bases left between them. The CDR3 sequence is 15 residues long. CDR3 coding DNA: TGTGCCACCAGTGAGCGTGGAAGGATAGCGGATGAGCAGTTCTTC. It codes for CATSERGRIADEQFF.

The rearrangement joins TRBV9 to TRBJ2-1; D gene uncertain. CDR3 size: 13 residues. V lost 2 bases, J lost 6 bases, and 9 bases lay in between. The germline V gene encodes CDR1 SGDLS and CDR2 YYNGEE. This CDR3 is CASSVDSLNEQFF. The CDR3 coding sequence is TGTGCCAGCAGCGTCGACTCCCTCAATGAGCAGTTCTTC.

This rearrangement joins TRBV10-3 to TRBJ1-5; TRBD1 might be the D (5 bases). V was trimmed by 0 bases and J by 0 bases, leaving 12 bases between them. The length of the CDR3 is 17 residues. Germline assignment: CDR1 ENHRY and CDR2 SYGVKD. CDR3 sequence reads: CAISESRPGHSNQPQHF. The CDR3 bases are TGTGCCATCAGTGAGTCTAGGCCAGGGCATAGCAATCAGCCCCAGCATTTT.

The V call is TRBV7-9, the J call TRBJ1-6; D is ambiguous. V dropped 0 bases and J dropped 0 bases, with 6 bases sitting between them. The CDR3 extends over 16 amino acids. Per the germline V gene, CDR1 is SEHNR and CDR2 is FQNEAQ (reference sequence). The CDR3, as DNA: TGTGCCAGCAGCTTAGCGAGGCCCTCCTATAATTCACCCCTCCACTTT. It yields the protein CASSLARPSYNSPLHF.

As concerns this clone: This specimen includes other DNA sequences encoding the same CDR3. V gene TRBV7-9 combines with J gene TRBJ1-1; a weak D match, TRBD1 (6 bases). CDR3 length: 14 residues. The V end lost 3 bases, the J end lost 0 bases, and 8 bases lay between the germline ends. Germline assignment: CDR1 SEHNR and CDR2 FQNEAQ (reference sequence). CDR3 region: CASSLGHMNTEAFF. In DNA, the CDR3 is TGTGCCAGCAGCTTGGGACACATGAACACTGAAGCTTTCTTT.